The present entry profiles one T cell receptor beta chain with its context. Its cognate antigen has yet to be identified. No quality values exist for individual bases; no much larger clone is one base distant. The intended sense of this specimen's treatment or condition label: oral pan-JAK inhibitor, 5-10 mg twice daily. Lesional scalp punch biopsies and peripheral blood were obtained from alopecia areata patients. PBMCs were isolated by density centrifugation and stained for CD3, CD4 and CD8, after which CD4+ and CD8+ T cells were sorted on a FACSAria. Libraries were built with the immunoSEQ multiplex PCR assay. To provide template for TCR sequencing, every sample had RNA extracted and reverse transcribed into cDNA. SuperScript III was used for first-strand cDNA synthesis, primed with a 2:1 mix of oligo-dT and random hexamers. A synthetic immune receptor repertoire was used to assess amplification bias, and residual bias was removed computationally. As for the original processing: Raw reads were preprocessed to remove errors, and CDR3 was defined by IMGT conventions from the conserved cysteine to phenylalanine. To get clonality, Shannon entropy was normalized by log2 of the number of productive unique TCRs and the result was subtracted from 1. Whether each scalp clone was CD4 or CD8 was inferred by checking scalp TCRbeta sequences against the CD4 and CD8 repertoires from sorted blood. In TCRdb, the immuneACCESS table is reduced to in-frame sequences with V and J assigned. These tables do not hold every clone; where another copy was compared, an unresolved V gene accounts for under half, and the others remain unexplained. The DNA was the basis for D and trimming; V, J and clone size are from that table. The sample has a few hundred thousand clones on record, roughly 63% of them singletons. The ten biggest clones cover about 0.93% of the sample.

CDR1 and CDR2 (SGHVS, FNYEAQ) derive from the germline V gene. V and J lose 1 base and 2 bases, and a span of 8 bases separates them. The CDR3 has 14 amino acids, counting the end cysteine and phenylalanine. The only DNA kept is the CDR3, 42 bases in frame from the first base. The sample comes from a study of CD8+ T cells in alopecia areata (dated 2018 in TCRdb). Regarding the study in general: Treated patients were enrolled in an open-label pilot trial of oral tofacitinib, 5 to 10 mg twice daily, for moderate-to-severe alopecia areata. In treated patients, disease severity was measured using the SALT score, which gives the percentage of scalp surface area affected. RNA was extracted with the PAXgene miRNA kit for fixed scalp, the miRNeasy kit for PBMCs, and the RNeasy kit for mouse skin. Patients on tofacitinib were biopsied at baseline and after 4 and 24 weeks of treatment, and several of the patients also had a later scalp biopsy. Amplification of TCRbeta CDR3 regions was done by immunoSEQ multiplex PCR using 35 Vbeta forward primers and 13 Jbeta reverse primers. To study T cell clonal expansion in alopecia areata, the researchers applied high-throughput TCRbeta sequencing to both the C3H/HeJ mouse model and human patients. Scalp clonality was compared among normal scalp (n=4), patchy alopecia areata scalp (n=8), and alopecia totalis/universalis scalp (n=8). In humans, TCRbeta sequencing was performed on scalp tissue and on sorted CD4+ and CD8+ peripheral blood T cells from healthy controls and from patients with patchy or totalis/universalis alopecia areata. Tofacitinib was given for 6 to 18 months, followed by 6 months of follow-up off drug to assess delayed response and recurrence. Study-wide conclusions, independent of this receptor: Because the treated cohort was small and had just a single nonresponder, larger studies are needed to establish links between baseline CD8+ expansion and response. During tofacitinib treatment, many expanded lesional clones stuck around in both scalp and blood, and this persistence may partly explain why relapse happens after treatment is stopped. Resident alphabeta T cells in normal human skin are also sequenced, complicating scalp TCR repertoire analysis, unlike mouse skin dominated by gammadelta T cells. Compared with normal scalp, lesional scalp had higher clonality and more expanded CD8+ clones, particularly in alopecia totalis/universalis, a pattern that suggests antigenic drive. Scalp clonality and the number of expanded CD8+ clones among the top 100 scalp clones were significantly decreased by tofacitinib. Compared with mice, TCR sequences shared between patients were less clear, possibly partly because of HLA diversity across the patient population.

The sequence links TRBV7-6 to TRBJ1-1, with an unclear D gene assignment. Specimen: CD4+ T cells sorted from blood, collected around week 54, from a patient treated with tofacitinib. This receptor was taken from a human donor with alopecia areata. This receptor carries the CDR3 CASSLGVGNTEAFF. The bases read TGTGCCAGCAGCTTAGGTGTGGGAAACACTGAAGCTTTCTTT.